Listed here are 21 T cell receptor beta chains from one sample, sequenced in a study of technical replicates of blood from a few donors. Sequenced by immunoSEQ multiplex PCR; TCRdb stores in-frame clones only, minus some. Of 95,000 or so clones listed, approximately 95% were seen once; the top ten hold around 0.3%. Sequencing was done on a sample of T cells isolated from PBMCs. Receptors originate from a human donor in good health.

The V and J genes are TRBV19 and TRBJ1-1; TRBD1 might be the D (5 bases). In germline, CDR1 is LNHDA, CDR2 SQIVND (reference sequence). The CDR3 spans 15 residues. With 1 base removed from V and 3 bases from J, the gap between germline ends came to 12 bases. CDR3 coding DNA: TGTGCCAGTAGTATAGGAACAGGATCCTACACTGAAGCTTTCTTT. Translating it yields CASSIGTGSYTEAFF.

V and J are TRBV5-4 and TRBJ1-1; 8 nucleotides line up with TRBD1. CDR3 length equals 16 residues. CDR1 is SGHNT, CDR2 YYREEE, per germline (reference sequence). After removal of 2 bases from V and 3 bases from J, the junction contained 9 bases not matched to a gene. This CDR3 is CASSFGAGGSDTEAFF. In DNA form, the CDR3 reads TGTGCCAGCAGCTTCGGGGCAGGGGGCTCGGACACTGAAGCTTTCTTT.

The chain carries TRBV5-4 and TRBJ2-7; D is possibly TRBD2 (7 bases). CDR3 length equals 15 residues. Germline lookup yields CDR1 SGHNT and CDR2 YYREEE (reference sequence). The germline V and J ends were trimmed by 5 bases and 0 bases, with 15 bases remaining between them. CDR3 sequence: CASSWGRGDSYEQYF. The CDR3, as DNA: TGTGCCAGCAGTTGGGGGAGGGGGGACTCCTACGAGCAGTACTTC.

The V call is TRBV19, the J call TRBJ2-1, with a possible D match to TRBD1 (5 bases). The CDR3 has 15 residues. The germline V gene encodes CDR1 LNHDA and CDR2 SQIVND (reference sequence). Deletions cut 1 base from V and 7 bases from J, with 14 bases between. The CDR3, as DNA: TGTGCCAGTAGTATAGCCCTCCGTGGGGCTAATGAGCAGTTCTTC. Encoded protein: CASSIALRGANEQFF.

The V and J genes are TRBV9 and TRBJ2-6; tentative D call: TRBD1 (6 bases). The CDR3 extends over 18 amino acids. Per germline, CDR1 SGDLS and CDR2 YYNGEE. V lost 2 bases and J lost 0, with 15 bases in between. In DNA form, the CDR3 reads TGTGCCAGCAGCGTGAGAAGACAGGAAAGCTCTGGGGCCAACGTCCTGACTTTC. Amino acid sequence: CASSVRRQESSGANVLTF.

This clone has only one observation. The chain carries TRBV19 and TRBJ2-1, with D unclear. Germline V gene sequence: CDR1 LNHDA, CDR2 SQIVND (reference sequence). The CDR3 loop spans 12 amino acids. The V and J ends lost 0 bases and 9 bases respectively, with 6 bases between them. CDR3 amino acids: CASSIDWSEQFF. The CDR3 nucleotides read TGTGCCAGTAGTATAGACTGGAGTGAGCAGTTCTTC.

The chain has TRBV5-1 and TRBJ2-3; TRBD2 matches 12 bases. V lost 0 bases to trimming and J lost 4 bases; unmatched junction nucleotides: 6. Per germline, CDR1 SGHRS and CDR2 YFSETQ. The CDR3 is 17 residues long. The CDR3: CASSLGTSGNKADTQYF. In DNA form, the CDR3 reads TGCGCCAGCAGCTTGGGGACTAGCGGGAACAAAGCAGATACGCAGTATTTT.

V usage is TRBV5-6 and J usage is TRBJ2-1; TRBD2 matches at 10 bases. Germline trimming cut 0 bases from V and 4 bases from J; bases unmatched to any gene: 1. Germline V lookup: CDR1 SGHDT, CDR2 YYEEEE. This CDR3 has 15 amino acids. The CDR3 coding sequence is TGTGCCAGCAGCTTGGCGGGACTAGCGTACAATGAGCAGTTCTTC. It codes for CASSLAGLAYNEQFF.

The rearrangement links TRBV6-5 to TRBJ2-3; 10 bases agree with TRBD2. The V and J ends lost 2 bases and 4 bases, in that order; junction bases with no gene match: 6. The CDR3 is 16 residues long. Germline V gene lookup returns CDR1 MNHEY and CDR2 SVGAGI. CDR3 sequence (DNA): TGTGCCAGCAGTTACACCCTAGCGGGAGTTTCAGATACGCAGTATTTT. Amino acid sequence: CASSYTLAGVSDTQYF.

This chain links TRBV29-1 with TRBJ2-1; D gene ambiguous. Trimming removed 4 bases from V and 9 bases from J, with 4 bases in between. Germline V gene sequence: CDR1 SQVTM, CDR2 ANQGSEA. The CDR3 totals 9 residues. The CDR3, as DNA: TGCAGCGTTGCTAGTGAGCAGTTCTTC. Translation: CSVASEQFF.

The chain joins TRBV6-1 to TRBJ1-5; D remains ambiguous. CDR1 is MNHNS, CDR2 SASEGT, per germline. The CDR3 is made up of 13 amino acids. Trimming pared 8 bases from V and 2 bases from J, leaving 10 bases between. CDR3 in amino acids: CASGPLGNQPQHF. In DNA, the CDR3 is TGTGCCAGCGGCCCTCTGGGCAATCAGCCCCAGCATTTT.

The gene calls are TRBV13 and TRBJ2-5; 10 positions agree with TRBD2. The germline CDR1 and CDR2 sequences are PRHDT and FYEKMQ (reference sequence). The CDR3 has 15 amino acids. Trimming took 0 bases from V and 5 from J; bases not matched to a gene: 3. Here the CDR3 reads CASSLGAGGLETQYF. The CDR3 nucleotides are TGTGCCAGCAGCTTAGGAGCGGGAGGGCTGGAGACCCAGTACTTC.

The rearrangement joins TRBV21-1 to TRBJ2-4; the D segment call TRBD2 is taken from the table without a DNA check. TRBV21-1 is shown as a pseudogene. This CDR3 has 19 residues. The CDR3 sequence: CASSKVKPLRETSKNIQYF. In nucleotides, the CDR3 is TGTGCCAGCAGCAAAGTCAAACCCCTGCGGGAGACGTCCAAAAACATTCAGTATTTC.

The rearrangement joins TRBV7-9 to TRBJ2-1; no clear D. The ends were cut back, 1 base at V and 7 bases at J, with 5 bases in the middle. The CDR3 totals 12 residues. Germline CDR1 reads SEHNR; CDR2 reads FQNEAQ (reference sequence). The CDR3 nucleotides are TGTGCCAGCAGCTTAGGAGTTAATGAGCAGTTCTTC. Its translation is CASSLGVNEQFF.

As DNA, the CDR3 is TGCGCCAGCAGCGTTACTAGCGGGAGTGTCAATGAGCAGTTCTTC. It translates to CASSVTSGSVNEQFF. The chain employs TRBV5-1 and TRBJ2-1; TRBD2 agrees at 11 bases. After removal of 4 bases from V and 6 bases from J, the junction contained 6 bases not matched to a gene. The V gene's germline CDR1 is SGHRS and CDR2 YFSETQ. The CDR3 has 15 residues.

This rearrangement joins TRBV19 to TRBJ2-5; 10 bases are shared with TRBD1. J gave up 4 bases and V 3 bases, and 8 bases lay outside the gene matches. Germline assignment: CDR1 LNHDA and CDR2 SQIVND (reference sequence). The CDR3 is made up of 16 amino acids. The CDR3 DNA reads TGTGCCAGTAGTATCAGGGGACAGGGGTTTGCAGAGACCCAGTACTTC. It yields the protein CASSIRGQGFAETQYF.

The chain uses TRBV28 and TRBJ1-1; 7 bases map to TRBD1. The germline V gene has CDR1 MDHEN and CDR2 SYDVKM. V gave up 6 bases and J gave up 5 bases; unmatched junction bases: 6. The CDR3 contains 13 residues. The CDR3 bases are TGTGCCAGCAGCGAACCAGGGGGGACTGAAGCTTTCTTT. It is translated as CASSEPGGTEAFF.

The rearrangement uses TRBV19 and TRBJ1-5, with TRBD1 identical over 9 bases. Per germline, CDR1 LNHDA and CDR2 SQIVND (reference sequence). V lost 0 bases to trimming and J lost 5 bases; unmatched junction nucleotides: 8. CDR3 length: 17 residues. The CDR3 region has the DNA TGTGCCAGTAGTATAGAAAGGCACAGGGGGCCCGATCAGCCCCAGCATTTT. Amino acid sequence: CASSIERHRGPDQPQHF.

The rearrangement joins TRBV4-3 to TRBJ2-6; possibly TRBD2 for D (7 bases). Per germline, CDR1 LGHNA and CDR2 YSLEER. Trimming cost V 0 bases and J 6 bases, with 15 bases left between them. This CDR3 is built from 17 residues. CDR3 sequence reads: CASSQDGPGGEANVLTF. The DNA for the CDR3 is TGCGCCAGCAGCCAAGATGGACCGGGGGGCGAGGCCAACGTCCTGACTTTC.

The rearrangement links TRBV28 to TRBJ2-1; TRBD1 aligns across 9 bases. CDR1 MDHEN and CDR2 SYDVKM come from the germline V gene. Trimming at V came to 6 bases and at J to 1 base, leaving 10 bases not matched to a gene. The CDR3 consists of 17 residues. CDR3 residues: CASSSTYRGQSYNEQFF. CDR3 nucleotides: TGTGCCAGCAGCAGTACCTACAGGGGGCAGTCCTACAATGAGCAGTTCTTC.

This chain connects TRBV19 to TRBJ1-4; D gene ambiguous. The CDR3 covers 13 residues. Germline V CDR1 and CDR2: LNHDA, SQIVND (reference sequence). The V gene lost 8 bases and the J gene lost 0 bases, with 7 bases spanning the gap. CDR3 sequence reads: CASSLATNEKLFF. CDR3 nucleotides: TGTGCCAGTTCATTAGCAACTAATGAAAAACTGTTTTTT.